This T cell receptor beta chain came from a study of cytomegalovirus exposure and HLA in healthy donors. In its sample, this clone was seen a few times. An end of the junction does not agree with germline; a read error may underlie this. This PCR relied on a set of 60 Vbeta primers and 13 Jbeta primers. Method: immunoSEQ multiplex PCR; TCRdb's copy keeps in-frame clones and lacks some. The sample contains over 150,000 clones, 82% of which appear only once. CDR3 length: 16 amino acids. CDR1 is SEHNR, CDR2 FQNEAQ, per germline (reference sequence). The J gene is TRBJ2-2, the V gene TRBV7-9; 11 nucleotides line up with TRBD1. This receptor was taken from a woman aged 45-65 years in good health and CMV-seropositive. Source material: PBMCs. Here the CDR3 DNA reads TGTTCCAGCAGCACCGGACAGGGGGCGCCGGACGGGGAGCTGTTTTTT. It is translated as CSSSTGQGAPDGELFF.